This T cell receptor beta chain was sequenced in a study of cytomegalovirus exposure and HLA in healthy donors. Study overall: One earlier analysis, a look at 150 million to 200 million T cells, found some 120 million unique TCR beta sequences. An early release of data contained about 85 million unique TCRs, which came from HLA-typed donors.

Notes on the study in general: Follow-up analysis found HLA locus-dependent TCR association rates, highest for DRB1 and lowest for HLA-C.

Concerning this clone: Antigen: not known. A read error may produce the germline difference seen at one junction end. Other DNA sequences in the sample encode the same CDR3.

The PCR contained 60 Vbeta and 13 Jbeta primers. Profiling relied on immunoSEQ multiplex PCR, and the TCRdb table lists in-frame clones only, not all of them. The sample lists 45,000 to 65,000 clones, 65% to 85% seen once, with 1.6% in the top ten. This CDR3 region has 13 residues. In germline, CDR1 is LNHDA, CDR2 SQIVND (reference sequence). The chain joins TRBV19 to TRBJ2-1, with 9 bases aligning to TRBD2. The clonotype was recovered from a young man in good health and CMV-seronegative. Sequencing used PBMCs. CDR3 sequence: CASSLAGVNEQFF. CDR3 DNA: TGCGCCAGTAGTTTAGCGGGAGTCAATGAGCAGTTCTTC.